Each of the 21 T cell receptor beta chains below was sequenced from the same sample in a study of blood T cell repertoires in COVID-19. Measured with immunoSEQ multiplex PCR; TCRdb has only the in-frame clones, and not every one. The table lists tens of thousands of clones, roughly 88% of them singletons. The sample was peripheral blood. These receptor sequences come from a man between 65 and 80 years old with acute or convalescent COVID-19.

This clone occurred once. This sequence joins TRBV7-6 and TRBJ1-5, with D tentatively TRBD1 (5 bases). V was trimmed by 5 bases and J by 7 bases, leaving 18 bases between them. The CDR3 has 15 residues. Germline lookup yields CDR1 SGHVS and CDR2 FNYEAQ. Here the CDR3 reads CASSLTGSDGQPQHF. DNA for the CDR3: TGTGCCAGCAGCCTTACAGGATCTGACGGGCAGCCCCAGCATTTT.

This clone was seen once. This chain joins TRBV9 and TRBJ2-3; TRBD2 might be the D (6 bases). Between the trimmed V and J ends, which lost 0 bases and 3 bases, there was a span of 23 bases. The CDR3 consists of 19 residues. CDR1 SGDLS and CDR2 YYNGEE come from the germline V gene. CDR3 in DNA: TGTGCCAGCAGCGTAGACCCGCGGTCCGGGCGGGGAGTGACAGATACGCAGTATTTT. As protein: CASSVDPRSGRGVTDTQYF.

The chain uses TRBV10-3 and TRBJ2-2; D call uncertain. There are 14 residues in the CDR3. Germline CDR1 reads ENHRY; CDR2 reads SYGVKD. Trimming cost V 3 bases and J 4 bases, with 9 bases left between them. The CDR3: CAISDLSSTGELFF. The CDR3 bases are TGTGCCATCAGTGATCTATCGAGCACCGGGGAGCTGTTTTTT.

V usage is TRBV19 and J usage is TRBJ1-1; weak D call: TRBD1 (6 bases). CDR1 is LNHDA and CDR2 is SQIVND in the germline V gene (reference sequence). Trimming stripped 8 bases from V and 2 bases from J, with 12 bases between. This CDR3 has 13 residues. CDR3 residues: CASLGGRNTEAFF. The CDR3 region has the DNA TGTGCCAGTTTGGGGGGGCGCAACACTGAAGCTTTCTTT.

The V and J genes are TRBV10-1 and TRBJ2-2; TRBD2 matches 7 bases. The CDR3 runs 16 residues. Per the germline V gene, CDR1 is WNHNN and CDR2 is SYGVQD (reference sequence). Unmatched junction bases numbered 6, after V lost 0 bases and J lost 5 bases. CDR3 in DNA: TGCGCCAGCAGTGAGTCGTGGGAGGGCCCGACCGGGGAGCTGTTTTTT. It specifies CASSESWEGPTGELFF.

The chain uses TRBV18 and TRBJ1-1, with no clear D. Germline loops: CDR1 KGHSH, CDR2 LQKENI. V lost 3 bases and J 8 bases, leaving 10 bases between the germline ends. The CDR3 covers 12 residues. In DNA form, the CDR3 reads TGTGCCAGCTCACCGGGTGGGCACGAAGCTTTCTTT. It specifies CASSPGGHEAFF.

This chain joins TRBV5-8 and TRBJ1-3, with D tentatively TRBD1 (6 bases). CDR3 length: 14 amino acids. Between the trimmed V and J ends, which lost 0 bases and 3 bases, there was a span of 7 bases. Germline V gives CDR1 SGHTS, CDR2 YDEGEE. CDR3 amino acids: CASSLEGDGNTIYF. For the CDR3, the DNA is TGTGCCAGCAGCTTGGAGGGGGATGGAAACACCATATATTTT.

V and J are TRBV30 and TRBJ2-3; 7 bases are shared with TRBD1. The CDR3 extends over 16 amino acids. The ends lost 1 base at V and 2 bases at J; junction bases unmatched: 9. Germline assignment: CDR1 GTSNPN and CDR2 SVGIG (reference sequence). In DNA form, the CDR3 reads TGTGCCTGGAGTGCACCGGACAGGCTTTTCACAGATACGCAGTATTTT. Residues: CAWSAPDRLFTDTQYF. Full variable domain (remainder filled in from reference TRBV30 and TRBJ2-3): SQTIHQWPATLVQPVGSPLSLECTVEGTSNPNLYWYRQAAGRGLQLLFYSVGIGQISSEVPQNLSASRPQDRQFILSSKKLLLSDSGFYLCAWSAPDRLFTDTQYFGPGTRLTVL.

DNA of the CDR3: TGTGCCAGCAGCCCGGGATGGCTAGCAAATGAGCAGTTCTTC. Its protein is CASSPGWLANEQFF. This chain connects TRBV5-6 to TRBJ2-1; D might be TRBD2 (5 bases). Germline V CDR1 and CDR2: SGHDT, YYEEEE. V was pared by 4 bases and J by 7 bases, with 15 bases between. This CDR3 spans 14 amino acids.

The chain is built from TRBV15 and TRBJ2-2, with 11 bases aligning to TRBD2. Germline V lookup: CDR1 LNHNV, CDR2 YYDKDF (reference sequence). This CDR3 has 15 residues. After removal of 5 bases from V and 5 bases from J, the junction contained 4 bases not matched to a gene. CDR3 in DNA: TGTGCCACCAGCTCTAGCGGGAGGAGTACCGGGGAGCTGTTTTTT. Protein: CATSSSGRSTGELFF.

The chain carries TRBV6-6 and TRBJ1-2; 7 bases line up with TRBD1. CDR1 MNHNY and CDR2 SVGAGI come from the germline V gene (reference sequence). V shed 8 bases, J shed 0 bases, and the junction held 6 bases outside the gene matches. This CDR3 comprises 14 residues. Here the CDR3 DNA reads TGTGCCAGCGTCCGGGACAGCACTAACTATGGCTACACCTTC. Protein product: CASVRDSTNYGYTF.

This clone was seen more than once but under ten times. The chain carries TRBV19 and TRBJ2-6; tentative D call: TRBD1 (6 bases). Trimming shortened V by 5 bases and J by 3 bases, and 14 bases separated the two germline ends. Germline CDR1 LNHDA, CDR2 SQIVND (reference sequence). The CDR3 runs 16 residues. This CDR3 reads CASSATGFGGANVLTF. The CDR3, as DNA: TGTGCCAGTAGTGCTACAGGGTTCGGTGGGGCCAACGTCCTGACTTTC.

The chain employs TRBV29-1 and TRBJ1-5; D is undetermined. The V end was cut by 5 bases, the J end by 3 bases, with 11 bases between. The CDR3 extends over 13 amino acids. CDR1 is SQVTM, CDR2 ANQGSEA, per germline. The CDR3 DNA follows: TGCAGCGTTCGGGTGGGTGCCAATCAGCCCCAGCATTTT. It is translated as CSVRVGANQPQHF. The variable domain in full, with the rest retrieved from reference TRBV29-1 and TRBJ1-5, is SAVISQKPSRDICQRGTSLTIQCQVDSQVTMMFWYRQQPGQSLTLIATANQGSEATYESGFVIDKFPISRPNLTFSTLTVSNMSPEDSSIYLCSVRVGANQPQHFGDGTRLSIL.

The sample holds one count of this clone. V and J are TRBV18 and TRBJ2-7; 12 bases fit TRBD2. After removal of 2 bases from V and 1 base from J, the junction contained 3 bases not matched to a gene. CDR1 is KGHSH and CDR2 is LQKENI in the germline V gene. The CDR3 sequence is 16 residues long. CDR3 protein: CASSPDGLAGSYEQYF. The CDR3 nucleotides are TGTGCCAGCTCACCAGACGGACTAGCGGGGTCCTACGAGCAGTACTTC.

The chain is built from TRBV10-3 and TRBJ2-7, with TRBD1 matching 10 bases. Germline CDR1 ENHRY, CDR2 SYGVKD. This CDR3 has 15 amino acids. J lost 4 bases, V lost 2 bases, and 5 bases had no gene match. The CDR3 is CAISERDRGMYEQYF. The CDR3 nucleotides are TGTGCCATCAGTGAGCGGGACAGGGGAATGTACGAGCAGTACTTC.

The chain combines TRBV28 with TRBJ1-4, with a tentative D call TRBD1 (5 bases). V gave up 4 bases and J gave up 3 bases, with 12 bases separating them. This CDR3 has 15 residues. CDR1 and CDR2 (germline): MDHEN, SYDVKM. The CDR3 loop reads CASSWGRGANEKLFF. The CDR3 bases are TGTGCCAGCAGTTGGGGGAGGGGTGCTAATGAAAAACTGTTTTTT.

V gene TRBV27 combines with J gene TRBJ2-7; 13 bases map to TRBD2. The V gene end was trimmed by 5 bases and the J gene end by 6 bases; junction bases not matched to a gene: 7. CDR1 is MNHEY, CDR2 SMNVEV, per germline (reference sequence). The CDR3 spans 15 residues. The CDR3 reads CASSRGLAGAFEQYF. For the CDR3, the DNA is TGTGCCAGCAGTCGTGGACTAGCGGGAGCCTTCGAGCAGTACTTC.

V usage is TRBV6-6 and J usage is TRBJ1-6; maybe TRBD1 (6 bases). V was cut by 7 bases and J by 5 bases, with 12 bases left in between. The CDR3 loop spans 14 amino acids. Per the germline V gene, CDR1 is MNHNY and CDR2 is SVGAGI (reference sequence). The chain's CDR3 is CASTAGQNNSPLHF. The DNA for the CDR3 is TGTGCCAGCACCGCCGGACAGAATAATTCACCCCTCCACTTT.

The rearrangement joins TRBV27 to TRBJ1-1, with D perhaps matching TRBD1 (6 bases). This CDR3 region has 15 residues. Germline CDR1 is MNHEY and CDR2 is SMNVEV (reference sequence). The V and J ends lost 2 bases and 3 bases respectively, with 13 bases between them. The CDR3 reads CASSLRGQGHTEAFF. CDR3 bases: TGTGCCAGCAGTTTACGTGGGCAGGGGCACACTGAAGCTTTCTTT.

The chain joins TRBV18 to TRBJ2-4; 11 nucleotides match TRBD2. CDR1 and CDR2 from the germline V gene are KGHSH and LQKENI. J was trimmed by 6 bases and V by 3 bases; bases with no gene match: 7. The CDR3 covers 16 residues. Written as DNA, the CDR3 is TGTGCCAGCTCACCTACGATAGCGGGGGGGAGAAACATTCAGTACTTC. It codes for CASSPTIAGGRNIQYF. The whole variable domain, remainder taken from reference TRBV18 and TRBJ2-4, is NAGVMQNPRHLVRRRGQEARLRCSPMKGHSHVYWYRQLPEEGLKFMVYLQKENIIDESGMPKERFSAEFPKEGPSILRIQQVVRGDSAAYFCASSPTIAGGRNIQYFGAGTRLSVL.

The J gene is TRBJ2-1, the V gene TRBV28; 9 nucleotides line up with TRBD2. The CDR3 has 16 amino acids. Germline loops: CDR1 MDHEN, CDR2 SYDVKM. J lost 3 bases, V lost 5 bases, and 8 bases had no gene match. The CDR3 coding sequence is TGTGCCAGCAGTAACATAGCGGGAGACGGCTACAATGAGCAGTTCTTC. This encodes CASSNIAGDGYNEQFF.